This T cell receptor beta chain was obtained from a study of shared T cell receptors in the human thymus. Assay: immunoSEQ multiplex PCR; the TCRdb copy retains only in-frame clones and omits some. The sample yields 500,000 to 550,000 clones, approximately 80% seen once. This sample was also put to use in a study of human thymus T cells. That paper states: Infants, healthy and Finnish, who were having corrective surgery for congenital heart defects served as donors. Surgeons resected thymus tissue during corrective heart surgery.

The sample consisted of thymocytes. The source is a boy in the first two years of life with a congenital heart defect.

CDR3 DNA: TGTGCCAGCAGAAGAAAGAAGAGTGCTGAAGCTTTCTTT. Translated: CASRRKKSAEAFF. This chain uses TRBV6-4 with TRBJ1-1; D is uncertain. Looked up from germline, CDR1 is MRHNA and CDR2 is SNTAGT. V gave up 6 bases and J gave up 6 bases, with 14 bases separating them. This CDR3 has 13 residues.